This TCR beta chain was recorded in a study of blood T cell repertoires in COVID-19. Assignment of participants to cohorts was predicated upon participant-reported clinical history. This clone was seen a single time. Trimming removed 1 base from V and 4 bases from J, with 16 bases in between. Looked up from germline, CDR1 is SGHTA and CDR2 is FQGNSA. The CDR3 contains 16 residues. The protocol was immunoSEQ multiplex PCR, while the TCRdb copy is restricted to in-frame clones and leaves out a portion. The data show 200,000 or so clones, approximately 80% seen once. V gene TRBV7-2 combines with J gene TRBJ1-2; D is unresolved. This TCR was sampled from a man aged 55 to 69 who had recovered from COVID-19. The sample taken for sequencing was PBMCs or T cells enriched from blood (not recorded which). The DNA for the CDR3 is TGTGCCAGCAGCTTAGGGTTGCGGGCGGTCGGCTATGGCTACACCTTC. It yields the protein CASSLGLRAVGYGYTF.